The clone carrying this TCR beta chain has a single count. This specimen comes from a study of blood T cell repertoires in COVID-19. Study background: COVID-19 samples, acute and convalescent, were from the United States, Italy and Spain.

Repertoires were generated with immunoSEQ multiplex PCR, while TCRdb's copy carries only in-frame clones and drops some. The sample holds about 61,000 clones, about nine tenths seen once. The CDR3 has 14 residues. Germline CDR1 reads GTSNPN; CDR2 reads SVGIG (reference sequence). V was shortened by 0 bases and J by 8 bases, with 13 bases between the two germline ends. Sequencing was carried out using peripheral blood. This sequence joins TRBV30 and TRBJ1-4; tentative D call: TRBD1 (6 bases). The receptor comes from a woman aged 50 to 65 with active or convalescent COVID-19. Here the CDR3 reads CAWSVGGAGEKLFF. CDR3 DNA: TGTGCCTGGAGTGTTGGGGGGGCTGGGGAAAAACTGTTTTTT. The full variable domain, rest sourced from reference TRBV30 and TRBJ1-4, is SQTIHQWPATLVQPVGSPLSLECTVEGTSNPNLYWYRQAAGRGLQLLFYSVGIGQISSEVPQNLSASRPQDRQFILSSKKLLLSDSGFYLCAWSVGGAGEKLFFGSGTQLSVL.